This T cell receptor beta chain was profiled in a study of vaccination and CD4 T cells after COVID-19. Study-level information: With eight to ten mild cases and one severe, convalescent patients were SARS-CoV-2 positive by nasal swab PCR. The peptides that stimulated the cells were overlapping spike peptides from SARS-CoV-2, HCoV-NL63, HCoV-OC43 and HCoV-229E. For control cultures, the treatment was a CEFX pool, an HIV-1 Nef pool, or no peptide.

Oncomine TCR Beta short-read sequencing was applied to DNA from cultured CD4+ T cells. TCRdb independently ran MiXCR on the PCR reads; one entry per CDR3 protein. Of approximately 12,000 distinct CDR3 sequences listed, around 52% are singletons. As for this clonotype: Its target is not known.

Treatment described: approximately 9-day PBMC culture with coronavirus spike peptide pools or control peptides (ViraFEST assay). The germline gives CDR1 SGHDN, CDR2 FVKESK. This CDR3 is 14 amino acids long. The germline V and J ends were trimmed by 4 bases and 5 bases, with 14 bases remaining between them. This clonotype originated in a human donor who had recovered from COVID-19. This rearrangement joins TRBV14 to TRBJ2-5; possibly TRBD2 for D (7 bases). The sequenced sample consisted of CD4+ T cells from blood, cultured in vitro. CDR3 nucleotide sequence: TGTGCCAGCAGCCTCTCGGGGGGCCTGGAGACCCAGTACTTC. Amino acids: CASSLSGGLETQYF.